This T cell receptor beta chain came from a study of shared clonotypes between healthy human individuals. Whole-study results and caveats: Rarefaction showed sorted-subset sequencing was incomplete despite large depth.

TCRdb keeps only in-frame clones here, not all; method: immunoSEQ multiplex PCR. Found here are about 230,000 clones, about 69% of them singletons; the top ten hold roughly 10%. Remarks on this clone: As yet, its antigen is unknown.

The trim removed 10 bases at V and 6 bases at J, leaving 10 bases unmatched. The CDR3 covers 14 residues. Germline V gives CDR1 MDHEN, CDR2 SYDVKM. The chain recombines TRBV28 with TRBJ1-4, with 8 bases fitting TRBD1. The sequence came from a man younger than 45 in good health. What was sequenced was memory CD4+ T cells sorted from blood. As for subset: CD45RA-negative fraction. For the CDR3, the DNA is TGTGCCACCTCTGACAGGGGACGGTATGAAAAACTGTTTTTT. This encodes CATSDRGRYEKLFF.